The rows below give T cell receptor beta chains drawn from one sample of a study of blood T cells in healthy people across ages. TCRdb used MiXCR to reprocess the 5' RACE reads, holding one entry per CDR3 protein. The sample has hundreds of thousands of distinct CDR3 sequences, 45% to 70% seen once. The specimen sequenced was blood. These TCRs come from a man aged 40-49 years in good health. The CDR3 runs from the conserved cysteine through the conserved F or W. The D gene is left open where the match is weak. Only part of the rows carry a size: once, few, many, or a class if the clone is expanded.

TRBJ2-1	TRBV14	TRBD2	-	14	CASRSGGAANEQFF	TGTGCCAGCAGAAGCGGGGGGGCCGCGAATGAGCAGTTCTTC
TRBJ2-3	TRBV12-3/TRBV12-4	TRBD2	-	13	CASTRAGTDTQYF	TGTGCCAGCACCAGAGCGGGAACAGATACGCAGTATTTT
TRBJ1-4	TRBV7-9	-	-	13	CASDRNPNEKLFF	TGTGCCAGTGACAGGAACCCTAATGAAAAACTGTTTTTT
TRBJ2-6	TRBV29-1	-	-	14	CSVKAASGANVLTF	TGCAGCGTTAAGGCCGCGTCTGGGGCCAACGTCCTGACTTTC
TRBJ2-3	TRBV7-9	-	few	18	CASSQNSGLNARPDTQYF	TGTGCCAGCAGCCAGAATAGCGGACTCAACGCACGTCCAGATACGCAGTATTTT
TRBJ2-1	TRBV3-1	TRBD2	few	17	CASSQDPLAGGYNEQFF	TGTGCCAGCAGCCAAGATCCGCTAGCGGGGGGGTACAATGAGCAGTTCTTC
TRBJ2-1	TRBV11-2	-	-	20	CASSPEAGIRTGGSYNEQFF	TGTGCCAGCAGCCCCGAGGCAGGGATTAGGACCGGGGGCTCCTACAATGAGCAGTTCTTC
TRBJ2-6	TRBV7-9	-	-	16	CASSLVAGHGANVLTF	TGTGCCAGCAGCTTAGTAGCCGGGCATGGGGCCAACGTCCTGACTTTC
TRBJ2-1	TRBV6-2/TRBV6-3	TRBD2	-	14	CASSLPSGGLEQFF	TGTGCCAGCAGTTTGCCTAGCGGGGGCCTTGAGCAGTTCTTC
TRBJ1-1	TRBV28	-	-	14	CASRHVLQGTEAFF	TGTGCCAGCAGGCACGTGCTTCAGGGAACTGAAGCTTTCTTT
TRBJ2-6	TRBV28	-	once	15	CASSLAGRGANVLTF	TGTGCCAGCAGCCTTGCAGGGCGGGGGGCCAACGTCCTGACTTTC
TRBJ2-3	TRBV10-3	-	-	12	CAISESWERQYF	TGTGCCATCAGTGAGTCGTGGGAACGGCAGTATTTT
TRBJ2-7	TRBV7-3	-	-	14	CASSEEVPYNEQYF	TGTGCCAGCAGCGAAGAGGTCCCATACAATGAGCAGTACTTC
TRBJ2-5	TRBV28	-	-	15	CASSWPTGKWETQYF	TGTGCCAGCAGTTGGCCCACAGGGAAATGGGAGACCCAGTACTTC
TRBJ2-3	TRBV7-2	-	-	17	CASSRPGRAASTDTQYF	TGTGCCAGCAGCCGCCCGGGGCGGGCGGCTAGCACAGATACGCAGTATTTT
TRBJ2-3	TRBV6-2/TRBV6-3	TRBD1	-	14	CASSYQGATDTQYF	TGTGCCAGCAGTTACCAGGGGGCTACAGATACGCAGTATTTT
TRBJ2-1	TRBV28	-	few	13	CASSLWGRGEQFF	TGTGCCAGCAGTTTATGGGGAAGAGGTGAGCAGTTCTTC
TRBJ2-5	TRBV20-1	-	-	12	CSARGIGETQYF	TGCAGTGCTAGAGGGATCGGGGAGACCCAGTACTTC
TRBJ2-5	TRBV24-1	-	-	17	CATSDGNKTSYQETQYF	TGTGCCACCAGTGATGGGAACAAGACTAGTTATCAAGAGACCCAGTACTTC
TRBJ2-5	TRBV6-2/TRBV6-3	-	-	13	CASTILGGETQYF	TGTGCCAGCACCATCTTAGGGGGGGAGACCCAGTACTTC
TRBJ1-5	TRBV27	-	few	13	CASSALSNQPQHF	TGTGCCAGCAGTGCTCTTAGCAATCAGCCCCAGCATTTT
TRBJ1-5	TRBV20-1	-	few	14	CSARGEGPNQPQHF	TGCAGTGCTAGAGGGGAGGGCCCCAATCAGCCCCAGCATTTT
TRBJ2-1	TRBV4-3	TRBD1	few	16	CASSQVVGQGYNEQFF	TGCGCCAGCAGCCAAGTAGTGGGACAGGGGTATAATGAGCAGTTCTTC